Sequencing of this T cell receptor beta chain was carried out in a study of PD-1 blockade in classical Hodgkin lymphoma. Study findings and constraints: Complete responders matched newly diagnosed patients in baseline diversity.

The table came from immunoSEQ multiplex PCR; TCRdb's copy has only in-frame clones and leaves some out. The profile covers about 13,000 clones, with roughly 92% appearing a single time and 20% to 25% taken by the ten largest. All patients experienced relapse after autologous stem cell transplantation, and brentuximab vedotin exposure was variable. Germline trimming cut 1 base from V and 1 base from J; bases unmatched to any gene: 6. CDR3 length equals 16 residues. Germline loops: CDR1 MNHNS, CDR2 SASEGT. Concerning this clone: Its target is unknown.

The receptor comes from a human donor with classical Hodgkin lymphoma. The source was peripheral blood mononuclear cells (PBMCs), collected at baseline. This chain uses TRBV6-1 with TRBJ2-7; 8 bases are a match to TRBD1. This chain's CDR3 is CASSEVGGTGSYEQYF. The CDR3 DNA follows: TGTGCCAGCAGTGAAGTAGGCGGGACAGGATCCTACGAGCAGTACTTC.